This record looks at one T cell receptor (beta chain) sequence and its context. Original processing methods: Nucleated cell counts were estimated from reference gene primer amplification. Assay: immunoSEQ multiplex PCR; the TCRdb copy retains only in-frame clones and omits some. D and trimming were read from the DNA, whereas the V and J calls and clone size are those reported in that table. The sample records under 110,000 clones, about 80% being singletons. The record originates from a study of blood T cell repertoires in COVID-19. In the study overall: Some COVID-19 samples were acute and others convalescent; all came from the United States, Italy and Spain. T cells, B-cell-depleted T cells, or PBMCs supplied cDNA or gDNA.

V lost 0 bases and J 2 bases, leaving 16 bases between the germline ends. CDR1 is MNHNS, CDR2 SASEGT, per germline. The CDR3 is made up of 17 amino acids. The material sequenced was peripheral blood. The source is a woman aged 60-75 years with acute or convalescent COVID-19. This sequence joins TRBV6-1 and TRBJ2-5, with D hard to call. The CDR3 nucleotides are TGTGCCAGCAGTGAAGCGCGAAGGAGCCCGAGGCAAGAGACCCAGTACTTC. Protein sequence: CASSEARRSPRQETQYF.